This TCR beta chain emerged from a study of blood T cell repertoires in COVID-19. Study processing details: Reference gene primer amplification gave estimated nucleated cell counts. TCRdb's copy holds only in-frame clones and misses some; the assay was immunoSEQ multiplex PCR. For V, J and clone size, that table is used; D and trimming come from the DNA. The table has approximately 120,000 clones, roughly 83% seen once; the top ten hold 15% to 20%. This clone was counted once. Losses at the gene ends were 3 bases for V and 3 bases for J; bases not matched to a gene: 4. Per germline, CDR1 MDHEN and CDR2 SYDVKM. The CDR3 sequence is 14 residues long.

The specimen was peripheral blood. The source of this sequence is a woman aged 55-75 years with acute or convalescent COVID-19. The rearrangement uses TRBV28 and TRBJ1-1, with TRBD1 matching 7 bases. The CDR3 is CASSFQDRDTEAFF. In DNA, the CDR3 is TGTGCCAGCAGTTTTCAAGACAGGGACACTGAAGCTTTCTTT.